This T cell receptor (beta chain) was identified during a study of response to subunit inactivated influenza vaccine. Study results and caveats: Authors suggested that a seasonal influenza vaccination recruits few new T cells each time.

One entry per CDR3 protein, called by TCRdb with MiXCR from the RT-PCR reads. This sample has under 800,000 distinct CDR3 sequences; approximately 14% occur once, and the top ten carry approximately 7%. Germline V gene sequence: CDR1 MNHEY, CDR2 SMNVEV (reference sequence). The CDR3 contains 15 residues. V lost 2 bases to trimming and J lost 2 bases; unmatched junction nucleotides: 5. The sample holds one count of this clonotype. Its antigen is as yet unknown. The sample in question was PBMCs from blood, obtained less than 15 days before vaccination. This TCR derives from a man aged 45 to 65 who received an inactivated influenza vaccine. This chain uses TRBV27 with TRBJ2-7, with 8 bases aligning to TRBD2. In DNA form, the CDR3 reads TGTGCCAGCAGTTTACTAGCGGGTAGCCCCTACGAGCAGTACTTC. Encoded protein: CASSLLAGSPYEQYF.